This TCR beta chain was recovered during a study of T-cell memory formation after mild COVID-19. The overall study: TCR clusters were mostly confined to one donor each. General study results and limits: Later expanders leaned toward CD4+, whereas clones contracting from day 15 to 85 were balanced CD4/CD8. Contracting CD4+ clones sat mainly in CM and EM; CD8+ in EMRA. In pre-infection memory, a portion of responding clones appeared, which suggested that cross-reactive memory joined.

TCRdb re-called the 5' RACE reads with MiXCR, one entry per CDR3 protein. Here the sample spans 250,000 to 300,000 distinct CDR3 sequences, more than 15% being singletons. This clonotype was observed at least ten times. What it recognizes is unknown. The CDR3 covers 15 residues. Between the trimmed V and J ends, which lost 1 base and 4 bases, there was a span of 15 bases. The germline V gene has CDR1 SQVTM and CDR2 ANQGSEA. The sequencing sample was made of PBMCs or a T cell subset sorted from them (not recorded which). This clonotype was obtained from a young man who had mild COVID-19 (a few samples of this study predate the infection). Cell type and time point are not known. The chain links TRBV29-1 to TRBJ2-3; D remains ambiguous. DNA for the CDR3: TGCAGCGTTGAAGGATTGATACTCGGGCCAGATACGCAGTATTTT. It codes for CSVEGLILGPDTQYF.